The clone carrying this TCR beta chain appeared a few times. The antigen is not known. Using immunoSEQ multiplex PCR, the repertoire was profiled, and TCRdb retains in-frame clones only, with some absent. This table has roughly 2.1 million clones, roughly 91% appearing once. The naive CD8 fraction comprised CD45RO-negative cells positively selected for CCR7 and excluded terminally differentiated effector memory CD45RA+ cells. With 3 bases removed from V and 3 bases from J, the gap between germline ends came to 5 bases. From germline, CDR1 is GTSNPN and CDR2 SVGIG (reference sequence). The CDR3 is 11 amino acids. The sample is drawn from a study of shared clonotypes between healthy human individuals. For the study at large: The composition of the donors was a couple of women and a few men aged 18 to 49. Overall study results and limits: For naive CD4 cells, roughly 4.6% of clonotypes were shared across a handful of donors.

The source is a man between 18 and 29 years old in good health. Some clones in this sample may be carry-over from other donors' samples. The chain employs TRBV30 and TRBJ1-1; D not certain. Sequences were obtained from naive CD8+ T cells from PBMCs. CDR3 sequence (DNA): TGTGCCTGGAGCATGGACACTGAAGCTTTCTTT. It translates to CAWSMDTEAFF.